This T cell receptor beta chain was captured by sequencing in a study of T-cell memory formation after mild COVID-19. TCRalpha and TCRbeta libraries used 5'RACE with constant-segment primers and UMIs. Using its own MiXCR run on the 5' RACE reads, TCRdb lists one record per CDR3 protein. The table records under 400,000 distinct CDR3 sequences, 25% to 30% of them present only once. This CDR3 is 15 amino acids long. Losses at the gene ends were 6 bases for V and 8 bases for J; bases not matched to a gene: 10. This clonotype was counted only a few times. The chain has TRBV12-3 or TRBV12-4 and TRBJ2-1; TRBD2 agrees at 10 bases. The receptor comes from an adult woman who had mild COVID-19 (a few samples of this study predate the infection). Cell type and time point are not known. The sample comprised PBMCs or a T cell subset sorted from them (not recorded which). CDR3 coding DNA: TGTGCCAGCAGCTTACTAGCGGGGTTAGGTGATGAGCAGTTCTTC. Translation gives CASSLLAGLGDEQFF.